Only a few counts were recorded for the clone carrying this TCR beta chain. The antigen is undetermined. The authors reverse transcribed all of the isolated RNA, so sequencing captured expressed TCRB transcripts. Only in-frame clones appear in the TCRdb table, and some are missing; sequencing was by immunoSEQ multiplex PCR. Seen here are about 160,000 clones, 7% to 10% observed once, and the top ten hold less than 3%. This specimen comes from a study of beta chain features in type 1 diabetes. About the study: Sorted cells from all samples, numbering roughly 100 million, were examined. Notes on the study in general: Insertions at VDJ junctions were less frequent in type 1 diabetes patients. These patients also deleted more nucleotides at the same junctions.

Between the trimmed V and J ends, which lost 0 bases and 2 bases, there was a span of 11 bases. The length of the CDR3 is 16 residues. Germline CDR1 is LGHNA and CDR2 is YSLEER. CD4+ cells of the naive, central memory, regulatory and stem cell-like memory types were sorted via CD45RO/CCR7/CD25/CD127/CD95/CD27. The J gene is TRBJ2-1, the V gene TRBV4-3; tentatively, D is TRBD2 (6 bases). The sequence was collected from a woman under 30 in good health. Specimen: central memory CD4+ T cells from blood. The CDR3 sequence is CASSQDWGVTYNEQFF. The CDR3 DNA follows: TGCGCCAGCAGCCAAGATTGGGGGGTAACCTACAATGAGCAGTTCTTC.